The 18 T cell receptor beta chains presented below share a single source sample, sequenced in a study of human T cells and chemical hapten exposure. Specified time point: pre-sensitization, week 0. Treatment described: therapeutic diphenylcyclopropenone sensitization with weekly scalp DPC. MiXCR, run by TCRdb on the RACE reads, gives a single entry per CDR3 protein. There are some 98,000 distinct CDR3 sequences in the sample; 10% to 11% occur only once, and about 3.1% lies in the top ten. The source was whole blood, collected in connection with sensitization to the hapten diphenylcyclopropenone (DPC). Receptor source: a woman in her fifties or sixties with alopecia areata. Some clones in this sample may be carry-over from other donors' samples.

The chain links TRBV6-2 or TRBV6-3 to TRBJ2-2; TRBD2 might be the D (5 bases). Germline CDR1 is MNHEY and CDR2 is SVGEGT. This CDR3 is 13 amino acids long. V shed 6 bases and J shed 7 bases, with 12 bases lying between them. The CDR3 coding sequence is TGTGCCAGCAGAATTACCGGACTCGGGGAGCTGTTTTTT. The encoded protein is CASRITGLGELFF.

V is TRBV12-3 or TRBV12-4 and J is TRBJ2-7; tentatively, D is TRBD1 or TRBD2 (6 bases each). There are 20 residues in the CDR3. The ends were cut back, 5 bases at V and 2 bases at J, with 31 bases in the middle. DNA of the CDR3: TGTGCCAGCAGTGGGGGGCTTGGACTTAGCTCCCGCGGTTTTACCTACGAGCAGTACTTC. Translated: CASSGGLGLSSRGFTYEQYF.

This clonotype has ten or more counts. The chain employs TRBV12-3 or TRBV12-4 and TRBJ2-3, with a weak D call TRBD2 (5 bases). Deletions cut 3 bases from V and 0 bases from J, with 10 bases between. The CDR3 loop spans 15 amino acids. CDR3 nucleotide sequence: TGTGCCAGCAGTTTCTTCCAGCGGAGCACAGATACGCAGTATTTT. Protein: CASSFFQRSTDTQYF.

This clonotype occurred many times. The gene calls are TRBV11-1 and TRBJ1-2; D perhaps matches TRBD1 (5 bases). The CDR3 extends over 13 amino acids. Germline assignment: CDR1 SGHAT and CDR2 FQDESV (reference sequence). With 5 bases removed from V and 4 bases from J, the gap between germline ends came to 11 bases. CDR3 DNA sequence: TGTGCCAGCAGCCCAGGACACATCTATGGCTACACCTTC. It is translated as CASSPGHIYGYTF.

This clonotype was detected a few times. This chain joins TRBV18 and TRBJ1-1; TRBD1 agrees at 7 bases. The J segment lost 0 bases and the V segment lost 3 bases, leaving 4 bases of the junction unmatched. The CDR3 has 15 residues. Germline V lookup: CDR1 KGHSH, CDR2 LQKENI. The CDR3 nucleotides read TGTGCCAGCTCACCTACAGGGGTGGTGAACACTGAAGCTTTCTTT. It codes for CASSPTGVVNTEAFF.

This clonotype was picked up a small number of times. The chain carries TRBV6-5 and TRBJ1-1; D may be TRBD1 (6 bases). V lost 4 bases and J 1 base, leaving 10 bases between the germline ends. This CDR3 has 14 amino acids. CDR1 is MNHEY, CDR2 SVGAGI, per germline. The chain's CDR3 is CASSWGHSNTEAFF. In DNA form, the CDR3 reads TGTGCCAGCAGTTGGGGACACTCGAACACTGAAGCTTTCTTT.

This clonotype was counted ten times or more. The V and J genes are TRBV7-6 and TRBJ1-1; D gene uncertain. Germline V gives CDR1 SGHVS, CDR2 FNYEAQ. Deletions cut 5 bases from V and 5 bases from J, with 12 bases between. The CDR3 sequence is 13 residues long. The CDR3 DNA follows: TGTGCCAGCAGCACTTCAGAGGGAACTGAAGCTTTCTTT. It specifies CASSTSEGTEAFF.

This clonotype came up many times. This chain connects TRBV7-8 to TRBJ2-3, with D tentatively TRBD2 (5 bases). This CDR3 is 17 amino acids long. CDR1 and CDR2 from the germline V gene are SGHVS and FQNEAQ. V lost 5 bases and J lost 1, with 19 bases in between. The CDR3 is CASSRQHTRTRTDTQYF. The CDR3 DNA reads TGTGCCAGCAGCCGGCAGCATACTAGGACCCGCACAGATACGCAGTATTTT.

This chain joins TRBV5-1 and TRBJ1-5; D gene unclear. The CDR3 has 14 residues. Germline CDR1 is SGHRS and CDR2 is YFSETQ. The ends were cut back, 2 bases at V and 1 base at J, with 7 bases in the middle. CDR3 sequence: CASSLLGSNQPQHF. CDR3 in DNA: TGCGCCAGCAGCTTACTTGGGAGCAATCAGCCCCAGCATTTT.

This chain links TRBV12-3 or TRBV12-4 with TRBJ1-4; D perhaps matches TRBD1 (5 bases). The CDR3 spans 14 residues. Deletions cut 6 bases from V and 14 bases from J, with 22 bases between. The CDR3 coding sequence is TGTGCCAGCAGACCCGCCGGGACCAACTCTGGGCTGTTTTTT. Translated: CASRPAGTNSGLFF.

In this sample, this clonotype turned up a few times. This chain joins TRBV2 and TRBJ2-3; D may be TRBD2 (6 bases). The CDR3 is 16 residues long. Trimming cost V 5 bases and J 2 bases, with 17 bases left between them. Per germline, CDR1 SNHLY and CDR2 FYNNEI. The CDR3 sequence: CASSISLRGITDTQYF. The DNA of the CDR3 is TGTGCCAGCAGTATTAGTCTTCGGGGGATCACAGATACGCAGTATTTT.

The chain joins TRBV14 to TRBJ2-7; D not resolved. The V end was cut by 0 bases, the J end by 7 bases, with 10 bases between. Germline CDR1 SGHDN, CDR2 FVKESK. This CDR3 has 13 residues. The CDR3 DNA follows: TGTGCCAGCAGCCAAGAAAGGTTGGGGGAGCAGTACTTC. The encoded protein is CASSQERLGEQYF.

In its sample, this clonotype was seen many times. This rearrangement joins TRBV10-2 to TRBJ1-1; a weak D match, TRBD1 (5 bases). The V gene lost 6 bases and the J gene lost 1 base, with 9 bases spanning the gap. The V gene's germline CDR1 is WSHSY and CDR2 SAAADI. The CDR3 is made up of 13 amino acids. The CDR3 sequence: CASRSGKNTEAFF. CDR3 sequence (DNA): TGCGCCAGCAGGTCAGGGAAGAACACTGAAGCTTTCTTT.

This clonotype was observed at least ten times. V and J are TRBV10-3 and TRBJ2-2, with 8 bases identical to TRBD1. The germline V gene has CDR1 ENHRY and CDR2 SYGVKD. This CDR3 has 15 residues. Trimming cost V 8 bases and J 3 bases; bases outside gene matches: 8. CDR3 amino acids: CAIGGEQGDTGELFF. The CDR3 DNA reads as TGTGCCATCGGAGGGGAACAGGGGGACACCGGGGAGCTGTTTTTT.

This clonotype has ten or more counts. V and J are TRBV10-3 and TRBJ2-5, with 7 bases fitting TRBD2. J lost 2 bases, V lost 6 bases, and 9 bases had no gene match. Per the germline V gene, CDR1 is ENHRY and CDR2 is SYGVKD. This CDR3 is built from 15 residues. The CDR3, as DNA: TGTGCCATCAGCGAGGGAGGGGCTATTCAAGAGACCCAGTACTTC. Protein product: CAISEGGAIQETQYF.

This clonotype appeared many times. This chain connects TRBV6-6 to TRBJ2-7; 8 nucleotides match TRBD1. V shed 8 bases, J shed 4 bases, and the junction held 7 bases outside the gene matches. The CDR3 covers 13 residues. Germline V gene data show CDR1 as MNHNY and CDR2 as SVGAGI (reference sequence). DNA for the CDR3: TGTGCCAGCTCCATGACAGGGGAATACGAGCAGTACTTC. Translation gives CASSMTGEYEQYF.

The CDR3 region has the DNA TGTGCCATCATGGGCGAAGCGGGGGGGCAAGAGACCCAGTACTTC. Its protein product is CAIMGEAGGQETQYF. V gene TRBV10-3 combines with J gene TRBJ2-5; 10 nucleotides agree with TRBD2. The germline gives CDR1 ENHRY, CDR2 SYGVKD. Trimming cost V 7 bases and J 2 bases; bases outside gene matches: 7. The CDR3 totals 15 residues.

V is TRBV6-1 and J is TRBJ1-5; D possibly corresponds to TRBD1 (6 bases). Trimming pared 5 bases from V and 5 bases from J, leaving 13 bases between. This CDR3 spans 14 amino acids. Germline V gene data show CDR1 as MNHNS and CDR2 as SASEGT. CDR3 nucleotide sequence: TGTGCCAGCAGTCTACGGGACACGGATCAGCCCCAGCATTTT. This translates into CASSLRDTDQPQHF.